Listed below are T cell receptor beta chains from one sample, sequenced in a study of blood T cell repertoires in COVID-19. Produced via immunoSEQ multiplex PCR; TCRdb's table is partial and in-frame only. The sample has roughly 400,000 clones; 75% to 90% are singletons. Sequencing was done on a sample of PBMCs or T cells enriched from blood (not recorded which). Receptors were obtained from a man aged 25-40 years who had recovered from COVID-19. CDR3s include the opening cysteine and the closing phenylalanine or tryptophan.

j_gene | v_gene | CDR3aa
TRBJ2-1 | TRBV25-1 | CASSGPGGNEQFF
TRBJ2-1 | TRBV7-8 | CASSLLAPSGRNEQFF
TRBJ2-5 | TRBV7-9 | CASSLVQGRRETQYF
TRBJ2-1 | TRBV30 | CAWSVPGLAGNEQFF
TRBJ2-5 | TRBV19 | CASSDQGGETQYF
TRBJ1-2 | TRBV9 | CASSGGGRNYGYTF
TRBJ2-5 | TRBV5-1 | CASSLGVSEETQYF
TRBJ2-3 | TRBV6-5 | CASSYSRLYTDTQYF
TRBJ2-7 | TRBV23-1 | CASSHRPPQGGSYEQYF
TRBJ2-5 | TRBV12-3/TRBV12-4 | CASSPTGAETQYF
TRBJ2-7 | TRBV3-1/TRBV3-2 | CASSLRGGYEQYF
TRBJ1-5 | TRBV28 | CASSYRLPPQHF
TRBJ2-2 | TRBV27 | CASSLGGPSYTGELFF
TRBJ1-5 | TRBV4-2 | CASSQLGQDNQPQHF
TRBJ1-6 | TRBV28 | CASSLDRGTSPLHF
TRBJ2-7 | TRBV10-2 | CASARGPDYEQYF
TRBJ2-7 | TRBV19 | CASSIDLTGLHYEQYF
TRBJ1-2 | TRBV19 | CASSTGYGYTF
TRBJ1-1 | TRBV7-9 | CASSLLQGNTEAFF
TRBJ1-2 | TRBV2 | CASRGDFSSYGYTF
TRBJ1-1 | TRBV5-1 | CASSYQTGGTEAFF
TRBJ1-5 | TRBV4-1 | CASSQDGRGQARQPQHF
TRBJ2-7 | TRBV6-5 | CASSLPPGQGTYEQYF
TRBJ2-2 | TRBV28 | CASSFWGRTSENTGELFF
TRBJ1-1 | TRBV3-1/TRBV3-2 | CASSPGTGSMNTEAFF
TRBJ1-1 | TRBV12-3/TRBV12-4 | CASSRHLEAFF
TRBJ1-2 | TRBV7-9 | CASSSTGVGYTF
TRBJ1-5 | TRBV7-8 | CASSLGGGFYNQPQHF
TRBJ1-5 | TRBV5-1 | CASSEGTGDQPQHF
TRBJ2-1 | TRBV6-5 | CASRDRDSSYNEQFF
TRBJ1-4 | TRBV19 | CASSIPGREKLFF
TRBJ2-7 | TRBV4-2 | CASSQGGGPYEQYF
TRBJ2-1 | TRBV3-1/TRBV3-2 | CASSPPGTSADTSYNEQFF
TRBJ2-2 | TRBV28 | CASSPEEVRTGELFF
TRBJ2-3 | TRBV5-6 | CASSRSGTDTQYF
TRBJ1-1 | TRBV28 | CASTTTGFLMNTEAFF
TRBJ1-2 | TRBV29-1 | CSVPPRQGTYGYTF
TRBJ1-2 | TRBV11-2 | CASSLDLTFPYGYTF
TRBJ2-1 | TRBV29-1 | CSSRGSGRGIVEQFF